This is a list of T cell receptor beta chains from one sample in a study of cytomegalovirus exposure and HLA in healthy donors. Clones were read by immunoSEQ multiplex PCR, and TCRdb kept only the in-frame ones, dropping some. Of 150,000 to 170,000 clones detected, 75% to 90% appear once; the ten largest clones hold about 20%. The specimen was PBMCs. Source of these receptors: a man between 18 and 35 years old in good health and CMV-seropositive. Both conserved end residues are part of each CDR3. A D gene is named only where the DNA matches it firmly. Size tells how often a clone was seen (once, few, many) or the class of an expanded clone, and some rows leave it out.

J: TRBJ2-2; V: TRBV25-1; size: -; D: -; DNA: TGTGCCAGCGGACAGCCGAACACCGGGGAGCTGTTTTTT; CDR3: CASGQPNTGELFF
J: TRBJ2-7; V: TRBV7-2; size: -; D: TRBD2; DNA: TGTGCCAGCAGCCAGAGGACTAGCGGCACCTACGAGCAGTACTTC; CDR3: CASSQRTSGTYEQYF
J: TRBJ2-2; V: TRBV7-2; size: -; D: -; DNA: TGTGCCAGCAGCGCATACGGCACCGGGGAGCTGTTTTTT; CDR3: CASSAYGTGELFF
J: TRBJ1-4; V: TRBV6-5; size: -; D: TRBD1; DNA: TGTGCCAGTAAAGGACAGGGACGGAATGAAAAACTGTTTTTT; CDR3: CASKGQGRNEKLFF
J: TRBJ2-7; V: TRBV6-1; size: -; D: -; DNA: TGTGCCAGCAGTGAAGGGGGCCAGCAGTACTTC; CDR3: CASSEGGQQYF
J: TRBJ2-1; V: TRBV7-8; size: -; D: TRBD2; DNA: TGTGCCAGCAGCTTATGGCGGGAGGGGGGGGATGGCAATGAGCAGTTCTTC; CDR3: CASSLWREGGDGNEQFF
J: TRBJ2-3; V: TRBV6-6; size: -; D: -; DNA: TGTGCCAGCAACCCGGACTTACCTAGCACAGATACGCAGTATTTT; CDR3: CASNPDLPSTDTQYF
J: TRBJ2-7; V: TRBV27; size: -; D: -; DNA: TGTGCCAGCAGTCTATTGGACAGTAGCTCCTACGAGCTGTACTTC; CDR3: CASSLLDSSSYELYF
J: TRBJ2-1; V: TRBV19; size: -; D: TRBD2; DNA: TGTGCCAGTAGTATAAGGGTAGCGGGGTTTACCTACAATGAGCAGTTCTTC; CDR3: CASSIRVAGFTYNEQFF
J: TRBJ2-2; V: TRBV18; size: -; D: TRBD2; DNA: TGTGCCAGCTCAGTTGGGACTAGTGTTAACACCGGGGAGCTGTTTTTT; CDR3: CASSVGTSVNTGELFF
J: TRBJ2-5; V: TRBV10-2; size: few; D: -; DNA: TGCGCCAGCAGTTCGACGGGTTTGGAGACCCAGTACTTC; CDR3: CASSSTGLETQYF
J: TRBJ2-7; V: TRBV7-2; size: -; D: TRBD2; DNA: TGTGCCAGCAGCTTAACAGCGGGAGTTTACGAGCAGTACTTC; CDR3: CASSLTAGVYEQYF
J: TRBJ1-6; V: TRBV19; size: few; D: TRBD1; DNA: TGTGCGAAGGGGCGACAGGGGGCGGGAGATTCACCCCTCCACTTT; CDR3: CAKGRQGAGDSPLHF
J: TRBJ2-5; V: TRBV9; size: -; D: TRBD1; DNA: TGTGCCAGCAGCCCGTCGACAGGGTTGGAGACCCAGTACTTC; CDR3: CASSPSTGLETQYF
J: TRBJ1-1; V: TRBV4-3; size: once; D: -; DNA: TGCGCCAGCAGCCAACATCTCCTCGGGACATTGAACACTGAAGCTTTCTTT; CDR3: CASSQHLLGTLNTEAFF
J: TRBJ1-2; V: TRBV7-3; size: -; D: -; DNA: TGTGCCAGCAGCTTAAACAGGGATGGGTATGGCTACACCTTC; CDR3: CASSLNRDGYGYTF
J: TRBJ2-3; V: TRBV2; size: -; D: -; DNA: TGTGCCAGCAGTAGGGAGAACACCCTGGGGGATACGCAGTATTTT; CDR3: CASSRENTLGDTQYF
J: TRBJ2-7; V: TRBV5-1; size: few; D: -; DNA: TGCGCCAGCAGCCTGGGGACAACCGATGACTACGAGCAGTACTTC; CDR3: CASSLGTTDDYEQYF
J: TRBJ2-4; V: TRBV12-5; size: -; D: -; DNA: TGTGCTAGTGGTGACAGAAAAAACATTCAGTACTTC; CDR3: CASGDRKNIQYF
J: TRBJ2-2; V: TRBV4-1; size: -; D: -; DNA: TGCGCCAGCAGCCAAGATTATTGGGGCACCCGAGGCGGGGAGCTGTTTTTT; CDR3: CASSQDYWGTRGGELFF
J: TRBJ2-7; V: TRBV7-6; size: -; D: -; DNA: TGTGCCAGCAGCCCCACCTCTAGGAACTACGAGCAGTACTTC; CDR3: CASSPTSRNYEQYF
J: TRBJ1-1; V: TRBV6-5; size: -; D: TRBD1; DNA: TGTGCCAGCAGTTACGTCCCGGGACAGGGGAACACTGAAGCTTTCTTT; CDR3: CASSYVPGQGNTEAFF
J: TRBJ2-7; V: TRBV9; size: once; D: TRBD1; DNA: TGTGCCAGCAGCGTAGGCGGGACAGGGACCGACGAGCAGTACTTC; CDR3: CASSVGGTGTDEQYF
J: TRBJ2-7; V: TRBV5-1; size: -; D: -; DNA: TGCGCCAGCAGCTCCCGGACTGGTAGCTCCTACGAGCAGTACTTC; CDR3: CASSSRTGSSYEQYF
J: TRBJ2-2; V: TRBV5-1; size: once; D: -; DNA: TGCGCCAGCAGCTTGGAGGCGGGGCCCGGGGAGCTGTTTTTT; CDR3: CASSLEAGPGELFF
J: TRBJ2-2; V: TRBV19; size: -; D: -; DNA: TGTGCCAGTAGGAATAGGGAGCGCACCGGGGAGCTGTTTTTT; CDR3: CASRNRERTGELFF
J: TRBJ2-4; V: TRBV9; size: -; D: TRBD1; DNA: TGTGCCAGCAGCGCCACCGGGACAGGGCGGAACATTCAGTACTTC; CDR3: CASSATGTGRNIQYF
J: TRBJ1-4; V: TRBV4-1; size: -; D: -; DNA: TGCGCCAGCAGCCAGCAACCGGGGGATGAAAAACTGTTTTTT; CDR3: CASSQQPGDEKLFF
J: TRBJ1-5; V: TRBV29-1; size: -; D: -; DNA: TGCAGCGTTGCAGGGGTGGACAATCAGCCCCAGCATTTT; CDR3: CSVAGVDNQPQHF
J: TRBJ2-5; V: TRBV13; size: -; D: -; DNA: TGTGCCAGCAGCTTAGCTGGGGGCGAGGAGACCCAGTACTTC; CDR3: CASSLAGGEETQYF
J: TRBJ1-1; V: TRBV6-5; size: -; D: -; DNA: TGTGCCAGCAGCTCGATAGTTTCCAACACTGAAGCTTTCTTT; CDR3: CASSSIVSNTEAFF
J: TRBJ1-4; V: TRBV7-6; size: -; D: TRBD1; DNA: TGTGCCAGCAGCTCCGGGACAGGCAATGAAAAACTGTTTTTT; CDR3: CASSSGTGNEKLFF
J: TRBJ2-7; V: TRBV5-1; size: -; D: TRBD2; DNA: TGCGCCAGCAGCGGACTAGCGGGAGCAAAGCGGGAGCAGTACTTC; CDR3: CASSGLAGAKREQYF
J: TRBJ1-1; V: TRBV27; size: -; D: TRBD1; DNA: TGTGCCAGCAGGCCTACAGGGGAGAACACTGAAGCTTTCTTT; CDR3: CASRPTGENTEAFF
J: TRBJ1-1; V: TRBV27; size: -; D: -; DNA: TGTGCCAGCAGTTCCCCGGGACTTAGGACTGAAGCTTTCTTT; CDR3: CASSSPGLRTEAFF
J: TRBJ2-3; V: TRBV7-2; size: once; D: -; DNA: TGTGCCAGCAGCTTCCTAGCGAATACGCAGTATTTT; CDR3: CASSFLANTQYF
J: TRBJ1-1; V: TRBV19; size: -; D: -; DNA: TGTGCCAGTAGTATCCCCGGGATCGAGGAGAACACTGAAGCTTTCTTT; CDR3: CASSIPGIEENTEAFF
J: TRBJ1-2; V: TRBV21-1; size: -; D: -; DNA: TGTGCCAGCAGCCCCAGAAGGACACATGGCTACACCTTC; CDR3: CASSPRRTHGYTF
J: TRBJ2-7; V: TRBV19; size: -; D: TRBD1; DNA: TGTGCCAGTAGCCGGACAGGGGGCGACGAGCAGTACTTC; CDR3: CASSRTGGDEQYF
J: TRBJ1-1; V: TRBV5-4; size: -; D: TRBD1; DNA: TGTGCCAGCAGCGGGGGACAGGGTACAACGATGAACACTGAAGCTTTCTTT; CDR3: CASSGGQGTTMNTEAFF
J: TRBJ1-1; V: TRBV13; size: once; D: -; DNA: TGTGCCAGCAGCCCCGGGGGGTCTGAAGCTTTCTTT; CDR3: CASSPGGSEAFF
J: TRBJ1-3; V: TRBV7-8; size: once; D: -; DNA: TGTGCCAGCAGCTCGGACGGGAACGGAAACACCATATATTTT; CDR3: CASSSDGNGNTIYF
J: TRBJ2-5; V: TRBV14; size: once; D: -; DNA: TGTGCCAGCAGCCAAGTTCCGCACGGGGGTCCGGAGACCCAGTACTTC; CDR3: CASSQVPHGGPETQYF
J: TRBJ1-4; V: TRBV5-1; size: -; D: -; DNA: TGCGCCAGCACCCCCCGTGGAGGAGCAACTAATGAAAAACTGTTTTTT; CDR3: CASTPRGGATNEKLFF
J: TRBJ1-2; V: TRBV19; size: -; D: TRBD1; DNA: TGTGCCAGTAGTATGGTGGGGACAGGAGGACGATATGGCTACACCTTC; CDR3: CASSMVGTGGRYGYTF
J: TRBJ1-4; V: TRBV7-9; size: -; D: -; DNA: TGTGCCAGCAGCATATATAATGAAAAACTGTTTTTT; CDR3: CASSIYNEKLFF
J: TRBJ2-7; V: TRBV6-6; size: -; D: TRBD2; DNA: TGTGCCAGCAGGATAAGACTAGCGAGCTCCTACGAGCAGTACTTC; CDR3: CASRIRLASSYEQYF
J: TRBJ1-1; V: TRBV11-2; size: -; D: -; DNA: TGTGCCAGCAGCTTAGGAATGACCTCGAGAGGTGAAGCTTTCTTT; CDR3: CASSLGMTSRGEAFF